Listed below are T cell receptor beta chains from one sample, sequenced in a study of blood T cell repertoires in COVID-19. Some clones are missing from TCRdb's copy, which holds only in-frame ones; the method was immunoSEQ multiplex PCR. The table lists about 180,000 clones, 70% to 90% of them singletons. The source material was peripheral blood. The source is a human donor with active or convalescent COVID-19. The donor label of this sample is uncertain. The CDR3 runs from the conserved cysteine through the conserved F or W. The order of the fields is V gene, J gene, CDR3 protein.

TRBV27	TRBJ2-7	CASSSDRRFEQYF
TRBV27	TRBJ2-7	CAREEGQIYEQYF
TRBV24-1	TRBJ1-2	CATSDFSAGLGGHTF
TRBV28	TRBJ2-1	CASSSTGTGFNEQFF
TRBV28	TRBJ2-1	CASKGGTEYNEQFF
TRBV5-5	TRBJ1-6	CASTIGGTLNSPLHF
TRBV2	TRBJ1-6	CASLLDGQSTYFHF
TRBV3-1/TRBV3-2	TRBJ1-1	CASSLRAGRGGGEAFF
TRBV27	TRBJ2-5	CASRLAGGIQETQYF
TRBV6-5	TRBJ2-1	CASSTGMSYNEQFF
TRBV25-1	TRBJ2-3	CASRPTDTQYF
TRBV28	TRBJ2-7	CASSTRQDSYEQYF
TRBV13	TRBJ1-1	CASSLGGQGAAEAFF
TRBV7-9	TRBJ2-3	CASSWGSVTDTQYF
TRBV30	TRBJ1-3	CAWSTGGPAYSGNTIYF
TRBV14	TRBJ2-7	CASSLLTRYEQYF
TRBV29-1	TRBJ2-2	CSVDGGGLGGVTGELFF
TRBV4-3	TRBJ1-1	CASSQDNGGATEAFF
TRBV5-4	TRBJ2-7	CATRGPGQGGYEQYF
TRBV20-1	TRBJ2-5	CSAFKETQYF
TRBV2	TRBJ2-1	CASSGQSEGYNEQFF
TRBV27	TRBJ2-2	CASSLTSNTGELFF
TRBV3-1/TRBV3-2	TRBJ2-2	CASSQGRSPGELFF
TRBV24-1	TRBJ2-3	CATSESGQGVNTQYF
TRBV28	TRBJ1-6	CASSFPVSNSPLHF
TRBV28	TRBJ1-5	CASTLAGGPNQPQHF
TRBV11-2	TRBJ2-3	CASSLNGGDTQYF
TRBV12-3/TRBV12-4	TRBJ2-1	CASLSGVYNEQFF
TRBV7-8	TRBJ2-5	CASSQGGTRRETQYF
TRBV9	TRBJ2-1	CASSVVHRGGDEQFF
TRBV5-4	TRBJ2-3	CASSLGGAEDTQYF
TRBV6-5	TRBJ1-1	CASRTRGRDTEAFF
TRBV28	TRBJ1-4	CASSFSPEKLFF
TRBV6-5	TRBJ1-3	CASFPSSGNTIYF
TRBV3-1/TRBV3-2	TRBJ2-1	CASSQLSGGAGEQFF
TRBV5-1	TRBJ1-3	CASSRWAQGQSGNTIYF
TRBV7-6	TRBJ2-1	CASSSLAGGYNEQFF
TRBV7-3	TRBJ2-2	CASSMTGGAAGELFF
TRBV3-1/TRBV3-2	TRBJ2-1	CASSPGREFSEQFF
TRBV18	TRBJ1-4	CASSSPVQPNEKLFF
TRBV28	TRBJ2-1	CASSLAPNEQFF
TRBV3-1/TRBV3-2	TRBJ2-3	CASLGGGDTQYF
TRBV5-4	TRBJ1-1	CASSYDPGEANTEAFF
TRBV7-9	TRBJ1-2	CASSLDINDGYTF
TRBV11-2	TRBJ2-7	CASSLTSGTSYEQYF
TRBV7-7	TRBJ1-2	CASSPLTGGSGGYTF
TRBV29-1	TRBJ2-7	CSAHRGREQYF
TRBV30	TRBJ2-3	CAWNLSAGCLSSTDTQYF
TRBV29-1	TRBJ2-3	CSGDSQNQGRIDTQYF
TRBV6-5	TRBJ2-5	CASSYGTSRETQYF
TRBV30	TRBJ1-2	CAWGGSYRDNYGYTF
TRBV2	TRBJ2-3	CASRDRPASTDTQYF
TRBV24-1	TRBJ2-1	CATSDSLAGARNEQFF
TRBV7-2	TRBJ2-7	CASSVARLTYEQYF
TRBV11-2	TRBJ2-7	CASSLRGTSVERYF